This TCR beta chain was sequenced in a study of response to subunit inactivated influenza vaccine. The study's findings and limits: Each seasonal flu vaccination may recruit only limited new T cells, authors suggested.

Via MiXCR, TCRdb re-called the RT-PCR reads, giving one row per CDR3 protein. The data show around 540,000 distinct CDR3 sequences, 10% to 15% seen once. Points on this clonotype: What it binds is unknown.

This CDR3 spans 13 amino acids. Deletions cut 5 bases from V and 2 bases from J, with 10 bases between. The chain is built from TRBV12-3 or TRBV12-4 and TRBJ2-7, with no clear D. Sequencing used PBMCs from blood, obtained on the day of vaccination. This TCR was recovered from a man aged 50 to 59 who received an inactivated influenza vaccine. The CDR3 loop is CASSPGPTYEQYF. CDR3 DNA sequence: TGTGCCAGCAGTCCCGGGCCGACCTACGAGCAGTACTTC.